The 28 T cell receptor beta chains below were found in one sample sequenced in a study of control samples from healthy donors and cancer patients (TCRdb year 2020). Libraries were made using the immunoSEQ multiplex PCR assay. This immuneACCESS table, as held by TCRdb, lists in-frame sequences with V and J called but not all clones. Of the missing ones, under half trace to an unresolved V gene in checked studies; the others have no known cause. In all, the sample holds some 200,000 clones, and 91% of those were seen once. Of the sample, over 1.2% falls within the top ten clones. Sequenced sample: blood. Source of these receptors: a woman under 40 in good health.

The V and J genes are TRBV27 and TRBJ2-2; no clear D gene. Germline CDR1 and CDR2: MNHEY and SMNVEV (reference sequence). The CDR3 is 12 amino acids. With 1 base removed from V and 7 bases from J, the gap between germline ends came to 4 bases. The CDR3 sequence: CASSLLGGELFF. CDR3 DNA sequence: TGTGCCAGCAGTTTATTAGGCGGGGAGCTGTTTTTT.

The genes are TRBV19 and TRBJ1-5; the D is unclear. The germline gives CDR1 LNHDA, CDR2 SQIVND (reference sequence). V dropped 6 bases and J dropped 2 bases, with 5 bases sitting between them. This CDR3 spans 12 amino acids. This CDR3 reads CASRQGNQPQHF. The CDR3 coding sequence is TGTGCCAGTAGGCAGGGCAATCAGCCCCAGCATTTT.

The chain combines TRBV29-1 with TRBJ1-4, with TRBD1 matching over 8 bases. With 7 bases clipped from V and 6 bases from J, the junction kept 4 bases outside the gene matches. Germline assignment: CDR1 SQVTM and CDR2 ANQGSEA. The CDR3 loop spans 12 amino acids. CDR3 sequence reads: CSGYRGDEKLFF. CDR3 bases: TGCAGCGGATACAGGGGGGATGAAAAACTGTTTTTT.

V gene TRBV15 combines with J gene TRBJ2-4, with 8 nucleotides matching TRBD1. This CDR3 contains 15 residues. The germline V gene encodes CDR1 LNHNV and CDR2 YYDKDF (reference sequence). The ends lost 6 bases at V and 0 bases at J; junction bases unmatched: 4. The CDR3, as DNA: TGTGCCACCAGGGGACAGGATCAAGCCAAAAACATTCAGTACTTC. This gives the protein CATRGQDQAKNIQYF.

This chain links TRBV6-2 or TRBV6-3 with TRBJ2-7; D gene ambiguous. V was cut by 3 bases and J by 0 bases, with 9 bases left in between. Germline V gene data show CDR1 as MNHEY and CDR2 as SVGEGT. This CDR3 region has 14 residues. For the CDR3, the DNA is TGTGCCAGCAGTTATATGGCAGCCTCCTACGAGCAGTACTTC. Protein sequence: CASSYMAASYEQYF.

V and J are TRBV27 and TRBJ1-1; D is ambiguous. The V and J ends lost 5 bases and 2 bases respectively, with 9 bases between them. From germline, CDR1 is MNHEY and CDR2 SMNVEV (reference sequence). The CDR3 is made up of 13 amino acids. The CDR3 DNA reads as TGTGCCAGCAGTCCCGACATAAACACTGAAGCTTTCTTT. It specifies CASSPDINTEAFF.

CDR3 loop: CASSHGQGWAEQYF. The CDR3 coding sequence is TGTGCCAGCAGCCATGGGCAGGGGTGGGCCGAGCAGTACTTC. The V and J genes are TRBV7-2 and TRBJ2-7; D might be TRBD1 (6 bases). The V end was cut by 5 bases, the J end by 6 bases, with 17 bases between. The CDR3 length is 14 residues. CDR1 and CDR2 from the germline V gene are SGHTA and FQGNSA.

The chain links TRBV3-1 (or the pseudogene TRBV3-2) to TRBJ2-1; 12 bases agree with TRBD2. Germline CDR1 LGHDT, CDR2 YNNKEL (reference sequence). V was clipped by 0 bases and J by 8 bases; unmatched bases: 8. The CDR3 length is 17 residues. CDR3 in DNA: TGTGCCAGCAGCCAAGATCTGGCTAGCGGGAGGGGGGATGAGCAGTTCTTC. Amino acids: CASSQDLASGRGDEQFF.

V and J are TRBV18 and TRBJ1-3; 8 positions match TRBD1. V gave up 3 bases and J gave up 4 bases; unmatched junction bases: 8. CDR1 and CDR2 (germline): KGHSH, LQKENI. The CDR3 runs to 16 residues. The CDR3, as DNA: TGTGCCAGCTCACCGGGGACAGGCTTCGGGGGAAACACCATATATTTT. Its translation is CASSPGTGFGGNTIYF.

This clone was seen just once. Other nucleotide sequences from this sample produce the same CDR3. The chain uses TRBV7-9 and TRBJ2-1; TRBD2 aligns across 11 bases. Trimming removed 1 base from V and 4 bases from J; junction bases left unmatched: 0. This CDR3 has 15 residues. Germline assignment: CDR1 SEHNR and CDR2 FQNEAQ (reference sequence). The CDR3 here is CASSLGLAGYNEQFF. In nucleotides, the CDR3 is TGTGCCAGCAGCTTAGGACTAGCGGGGTACAATGAGCAGTTCTTC.

This sequence joins TRBV7-9 and TRBJ1-6; 8 nucleotides agree with TRBD1. The length of the CDR3 is 15 residues. From germline, CDR1 is SEHNR and CDR2 FQNEAQ (reference sequence). Losses at the gene ends were 5 bases for V and 7 bases for J; bases not matched to a gene: 7. CDR3 sequence: CASSRGQGGNSPLHF. CDR3 DNA: TGTGCCAGCAGCCGAGGACAGGGTGGAAATTCACCCCTCCACTTT.

The rearrangement uses TRBV7-9 and TRBJ2-7, with 12 bases aligning to TRBD2. Germline trimming cut 4 bases from V and 3 bases from J; bases unmatched to any gene: 4. This CDR3 spans 15 amino acids. The germline V gene encodes CDR1 SEHNR and CDR2 FQNEAQ (reference sequence). The CDR3 nucleotides read TGTGCCAGCAGCTCCCCGACTAGCGGGAGCTACGAGCAGTACTTC. Translated, it gives CASSSPTSGSYEQYF.

Comment on this clone: Germline and junction disagree at one end, which may indicate a read error. This rearrangement joins TRBV5-6 to TRBJ2-2, with no clear D. CDR3 length: 13 residues. Per germline, CDR1 SGHDT and CDR2 YYEEEE. The CDR3 loop reads CASSLTNIGELFF. The CDR3 bases are TGTGCCAGCAGCTTGACGAACATCGGGGAGCTGTTTTTT.

The chain employs TRBV7-2 and TRBJ2-1; the D gene is possibly TRBD1 (6 bases). The CDR3 is 16 residues long. The germline CDR1 and CDR2 sequences are SGHTA and FQGNSA. V shed 1 base and J shed 1 base, with 11 bases lying between them. As DNA, the CDR3 is TGTGCCAGCAGCTTAGTGAGGACAGCATCCTACAATGAGCAGTTCTTC. Its translation is CASSLVRTASYNEQFF. The variable domain in full, with the rest retrieved from reference TRBV7-2 and TRBJ2-1, is GAGVSQSPSNKVTEKGKDVELRCDPISGHTALYWYRQSLGQGLEFLIYFQGNSAPDKSGLPSDRFSAERTGGSVSTLTIQRTQQEDSAVYLCASSLVRTASYNEQFFGPGTRLTVL.

About this clone itself: The same CDR3 arises from other DNA sequences in this sample as well. V gene TRBV9 combines with J gene TRBJ2-1; D possibly uses TRBD1 or TRBD2 (5 bases each). V was cut by 0 bases and J by 2 bases, with 9 bases left in between. In germline, CDR1 is SGDLS, CDR2 YYNGEE. CDR3 length: 15 residues. For the CDR3, the DNA is TGTGCCAGCAGCGTAGGGCAGGGACCCTACAATGAGCAGTTCTTC. Protein sequence: CASSVGQGPYNEQFF.

The chain has TRBV6-1 and TRBJ1-1; D is unclear. This CDR3 comprises 13 residues. V shed 2 bases and J shed 1 base, with 5 bases lying between them. Looked up from germline, CDR1 is MNHNS and CDR2 is SASEGT. CDR3 region: CASSEKENTEAFF. CDR3 in DNA: TGTGCCAGCAGTGAAAAGGAGAACACTGAAGCTTTCTTT.

The chain couples TRBV27 to TRBJ1-1, with D maybe TRBD1 (6 bases). This CDR3 contains 13 residues. Germline CDR1 is MNHEY and CDR2 is SMNVEV (reference sequence). V was cut by 2 bases and J by 6 bases, with 10 bases left in between. The CDR3 protein is CASSLRGGPEAFF. DNA for the CDR3: TGTGCCAGCAGTTTACGAGGGGGGCCTGAAGCTTTCTTT.

This sequence joins TRBV6-5 and TRBJ2-6; D not resolved. The CDR3 loop spans 15 amino acids. Looked up from germline, CDR1 is MNHEY and CDR2 is SVGAGI. The ends were cut back, 3 bases at V and 0 bases at J, with 6 bases in the middle. The CDR3: CASSYFRSGANVLTF. In DNA form, the CDR3 reads TGTGCCAGCAGTTATTTCCGCTCTGGGGCCAACGTCCTGACTTTC.

The table lists this clone with a count of one. J is TRBJ1-2 and V is TRBV11-1, with a weak D call TRBD1 (5 bases). The CDR3 runs 13 residues. Germline loops: CDR1 SGHAT, CDR2 FQDESV (reference sequence). V shed 4 bases and J shed 6 bases, with 12 bases lying between them. CDR3 nucleotide sequence: TGTGCCAGCAGCTCAGACAGCCCCGATGGCTACACCTTC. It specifies CASSSDSPDGYTF.

This clone was observed a handful of times. This chain links TRBV19 with TRBJ2-2; 9 bases map to TRBD1. V was clipped by 5 bases and J by 4 bases; unmatched bases: 8. CDR1 and CDR2 (germline): LNHDA, SQIVND (reference sequence). This CDR3 has 16 amino acids. Written as DNA, the CDR3 is TGTGCCAGTAGTTCTTCGGGGGACAGGGTCACCGGGGAGCTGTTTTTT. The encoded protein is CASSSSGDRVTGELFF.

Note on this clone: Additional DNA sequences in this sample encode the identical CDR3. The V call is TRBV6-5, the J call TRBJ1-5, with 11 bases identical to TRBD1. Germline V gives CDR1 MNHEY, CDR2 SVGAGI. The ends lost 5 bases at V and 7 bases at J; junction bases unmatched: 1. The CDR3 is 13 amino acids. The CDR3 coding sequence is TGTGCCAGCAGTAGGGACAGGGGGCAGCCCCAGCATTTT. Its protein product is CASSRDRGQPQHF.

V and J are TRBV6-2 or TRBV6-3 and TRBJ2-1; 11 bases are a match to TRBD2. V lost 0 bases to trimming and J lost 9 bases; unmatched junction nucleotides: 4. This CDR3 region has 15 residues. Germline-derived CDR1 and CDR2 are MNHEY and SVGEGT. The DNA for the CDR3 is TGTGCCAGCAGTTACTCCACTAGCGGGAGCGGTGAGCAGTTCTTC. Translating gives CASSYSTSGSGEQFF.

The rearrangement links TRBV27 to TRBJ2-5, with TRBD2 as a possible D gene (7 bases). V was clipped by 3 bases and J by 6 bases, with 14 bases between them. The CDR3 spans 14 residues. Germline values: CDR1 MNHEY, CDR2 SMNVEV (reference sequence). Written as DNA, the CDR3 is TGTGCCAGCAGTTTCGGAGGGGGGGCCAAGACCCAGTACTTC. Its translation: CASSFGGGAKTQYF.

V is TRBV7-9 and J is TRBJ2-1, with a tentative D call TRBD2 (6 bases). CDR1 and CDR2 (germline): SEHNR, FQNEAQ (reference sequence). The CDR3 spans 15 residues. Trimming shortened V by 1 base and J by 7 bases, and 14 bases separated the two germline ends. Here the CDR3 reads CASSLVAGTPNEQFF. CDR3 nucleotides: TGTGCCAGCAGCTTAGTGGCCGGGACTCCGAATGAGCAGTTCTTC.

The rearrangement links TRBV12-3 or TRBV12-4 to TRBJ1-2; the D is unclear. Deletions cut 6 bases from V and 4 bases from J, with 9 bases between. CDR3 length: 12 residues. In DNA form, the CDR3 reads TGTGCCAGCAGCACCGGGCCCTATGGCTACACCTTC. Amino acids: CASSTGPYGYTF.

The rearrangement joins TRBV4-1 to TRBJ2-7; 7 nucleotides line up with TRBD1. V shed 0 bases and J 3 bases; nucleotides not matched to a gene: 5. The CDR3 has 15 residues. Germline loops: CDR1 MGHRA, CDR2 YSYEKL. CDR3: CASSQDGTAHYEQYF. The CDR3 DNA is TGCGCCAGCAGCCAAGATGGGACAGCACACTACGAGCAGTACTTC.

The chain recombines TRBV19 with TRBJ1-4, with D possibly matching TRBD1 (5 bases). This CDR3 spans 14 amino acids. Germline V gene data show CDR1 as LNHDA and CDR2 as SQIVND (reference sequence). V was trimmed by 4 bases and J by 3 bases, leaving 9 bases between them. The CDR3 sequence: CASSTRQPNEKLFF. In DNA, the CDR3 is TGTGCCAGTAGTACCCGACAGCCTAATGAAAAACTGTTTTTT.

The chain couples TRBV9 to TRBJ2-7; 12 positions agree with TRBD2. CDR1 and CDR2 (germline): SGDLS, YYNGEE. V lost 3 bases, J lost 6 bases, and 4 bases stayed unmatched. This CDR3 is built from 14 residues. In nucleotides, the CDR3 is TGTGCCAGCAGCGCCGGGACTAGCGGGCCCGAGCAGTACTTC. It yields the protein CASSAGTSGPEQYF.